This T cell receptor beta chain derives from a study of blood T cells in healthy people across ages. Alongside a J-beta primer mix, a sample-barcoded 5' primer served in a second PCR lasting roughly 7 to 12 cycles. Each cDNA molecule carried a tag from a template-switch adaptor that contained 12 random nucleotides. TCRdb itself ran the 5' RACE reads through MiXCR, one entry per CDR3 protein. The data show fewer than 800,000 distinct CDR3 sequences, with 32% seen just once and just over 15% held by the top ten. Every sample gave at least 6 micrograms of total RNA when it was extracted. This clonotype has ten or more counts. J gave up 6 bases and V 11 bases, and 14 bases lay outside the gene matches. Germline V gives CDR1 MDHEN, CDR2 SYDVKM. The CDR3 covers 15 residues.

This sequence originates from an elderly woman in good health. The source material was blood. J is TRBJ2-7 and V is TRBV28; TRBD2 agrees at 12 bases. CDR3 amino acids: CAATGLAGGLSEQYF. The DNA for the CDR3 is TGTGCCGCAACGGGGCTAGCGGGGGGGCTGAGCGAGCAGTACTTC. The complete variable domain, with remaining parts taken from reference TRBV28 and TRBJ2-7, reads DVKVTQSSRYLVKRTGEKVFLECVQDMDHENMFWYRQDPGLGLRLIYFSYDVKMKEKGDIPEGYSVSREKKERFSLILESASTNQTSMYLCAATGLAGGLSEQYFGPGTRLTVT.